This T cell receptor (beta chain) was documented in a study of blood T cells in healthy people across ages. Study observations and caveats: The study found more naive CD4+ cells and higher diversity in long-lived than aged donors.

With regard to this clonotype: Its antigen is not known.

Germline-derived CDR1 and CDR2 are GTSNPN and SVGIG (reference sequence). This CDR3 is 14 amino acids long. Trimming pared 0 bases from V and 2 bases from J, leaving 10 bases between. Next came a second PCR, run for roughly 6 to 11 cycles, which used a sample-barcoded 5' primer along with a J-beta primer mix. A template-switch adaptor with 12 random nucleotides tagged each cDNA molecule. Using its own MiXCR run on the 5' RACE reads, TCRdb lists one record per CDR3 protein. The table includes 850,000 to 1,000,000 distinct CDR3 sequences, roughly 50% detected once. Sequencing used blood. This receptor was taken from an older woman in good health. The chain recombines TRBV30 with TRBJ2-5, with a tentative D call TRBD2 (6 bases). The CDR3 DNA reads as TGTGCCTGGAGTGTAGGAGGGACTCAAGAGACCCAGTACTTC. Protein sequence: CAWSVGGTQETQYF. The full variable domain, in which reference TRBV30 and TRBJ2-5 provide the parts outside the CDR3, is SQTIHQWPATLVQPVGSPLSLECTVEGTSNPNLYWYRQAAGRGLQLLFYSVGIGQISSEVPQNLSASRPQDRQFILSSKKLLLSDSGFYLCAWSVGGTQETQYFGPGTRLLVL.